These 27 T cell receptor beta chains originate from one sample sequenced in a study of blood T cell repertoires in COVID-19. Generated by immunoSEQ multiplex PCR, the TCRdb table keeps only in-frame clones and is missing some. The sample contains over 400,000 clones, roughly nine tenths of which appear only once. Sequencing was done on a sample of peripheral blood. These TCRs come from a woman aged 50 to 60 with COVID-19, enrolled during active disease.

The V gene is TRBV28, the J gene TRBJ1-1, with unresolved D. This CDR3 is 14 amino acids long. Trimming left V 6 bases short and J 3 bases short, with 14 bases between. Germline CDR1 MDHEN, CDR2 SYDVKM. CDR3 in amino acids: CASSPPGPDTEAFF. CDR3 in DNA: TGTGCCAGCAGCCCCCCTGGTCCGGACACTGAAGCTTTCTTT.

V and J are TRBV27 and TRBJ2-1; 11 bases fit TRBD2. The CDR3 loop spans 17 amino acids. In germline, CDR1 is MNHEY, CDR2 SMNVEV (reference sequence). V lost 7 bases, J lost 5 bases, and 13 bases stayed unmatched. The DNA for the CDR3 is TGTGCCAGCACCATGTGGGCCCTAGCGGGGGGAAACAATGAGCAGTTCTTC. It yields the protein CASTMWALAGGNNEQFF.

The chain joins TRBV19 to TRBJ1-3; 7 nucleotides line up with TRBD1. This CDR3 comprises 14 residues. J lost 0 bases, V lost 9 bases, and 5 bases had no gene match. Germline V gene sequence: CDR1 LNHDA, CDR2 SQIVND (reference sequence). CDR3 residues: CASEGQISGNTIYF. In nucleotides, the CDR3 is TGTGCCAGCGAGGGACAGATCTCTGGAAACACCATATATTTT. Combining the CDR3 with reference TRBV19 and TRBJ1-3 gives the whole variable domain DGGITQSPKYLFRKEGQNVTLSCEQNLNHDAMYWYRQDPGQGLRLIYYSQIVNDFQKGDIAEGYSVSREKKESFPLTVTSAQKNPTAFYLCASEGQISGNTIYFGEGSWLTVV.

This chain joins TRBV18 and TRBJ2-3, with 8 bases that match TRBD2. The CDR3 runs 15 residues. Unmatched junction bases numbered 3, after V lost 4 bases and J lost 0 bases. Per germline, CDR1 KGHSH and CDR2 LQKENI. The CDR3 sequence: CASSRRGGSTDTQYF. The CDR3 bases are TGTGCCAGCTCACGCCGGGGGGGAAGCACAGATACGCAGTATTTT.

This rearrangement joins TRBV5-1 to TRBJ2-3, with TRBD1 matching over 7 bases. The CDR3 runs to 16 residues. The ends lost 1 base at V and 3 bases at J; junction bases unmatched: 8. CDR1 and CDR2 from the germline V gene are SGHRS and YFSETQ. The CDR3 spells CASSLQQGIVTDTQYF. The CDR3 DNA is TGCGCCAGCAGCTTGCAACAGGGGATAGTAACAGATACGCAGTATTTT.

This chain links TRBV30 with TRBJ1-1; tentative D call: TRBD1 (5 bases). Germline CDR1 reads GTSNPN; CDR2 reads SVGIG (reference sequence). CDR3 length: 14 amino acids. V was shortened by 5 bases and J by 2 bases, with 15 bases between the two germline ends. The CDR3 DNA reads as TGTGCCTGGCGGAAGGGGCAGACTAACACTGAAGCTTTCTTT. Translating gives CAWRKGQTNTEAFF.

The chain combines TRBV30 with TRBJ2-7; tentatively, D is TRBD2 (6 bases). The CDR3 spans 13 residues. Looked up from germline, CDR1 is GTSNPN and CDR2 is SVGIG (reference sequence). The V end was cut by 3 bases, the J end by 3 bases, with 12 bases between. CDR3: CAWSGGAHYEQYF. CDR3 nucleotide sequence: TGTGCCTGGAGCGGCGGGGCCCACTACGAGCAGTACTTC.

The J gene is TRBJ1-2, the V gene TRBV7-9; D is perhaps TRBD1 (6 bases). The CDR3 contains 13 residues. Germline CDR1 is SEHNR and CDR2 is FQNEAQ (reference sequence). The V end lost 1 base, the J end lost 8 bases, and 11 bases lay between the germline ends. CDR3 in amino acids: CASSLGTRGGYTF. DNA for the CDR3: TGTGCCAGCAGCTTAGGCACCAGGGGAGGCTACACCTTC.

The gene calls are TRBV6-1 and TRBJ2-3; D gene uncertain. CDR1 and CDR2 (germline): MNHNS, SASEGT. Trimming took off 2 bases at V and 2 bases at J, with 11 bases between the two ends. CDR3 size: 15 residues. The CDR3 DNA sequence: TGTGCCAGCAGTGAAAATTGGCAGGTCACAGATACGCAGTATTTT. This sequence encodes CASSENWQVTDTQYF.

CDR3 residues: CASSFTGTGEGTEAFF. CDR3 nucleotides: TGCGCCAGCAGCTTTACCGGGACAGGGGAGGGCACTGAAGCTTTCTTT. The chain employs TRBV5-1 and TRBJ1-1; 10 bases map to TRBD1. V trimming: 2 bases; J trimming: 4 bases; junction bases outside the gene matches: 8. CDR3 length equals 16 residues. The germline gives CDR1 SGHRS, CDR2 YFSETQ.

The gene calls are TRBV4-1 and TRBJ2-3; possible D gene TRBD1, 5 bases. Germline values: CDR1 MGHRA, CDR2 YSYEKL. V gave up 9 bases and J gave up 6 bases, with 13 bases separating them. The CDR3 is made up of 12 amino acids. This chain's CDR3 is CASRQYGDTQYF. Written as DNA, the CDR3 is TGCGCCAGTCGACAGTATGGGGATACGCAGTATTTT.

In this sample, this clone turned up once. CDR3 DNA: TGCGCCAGCAGCCTTCGGACAGGGGGGACCTACGAGCAGTACTTC. This encodes CASSLRTGGTYEQYF. The chain employs TRBV4-1 and TRBJ2-7; 10 bases align to TRBD1. Germline loops: CDR1 MGHRA, CDR2 YSYEKL. The CDR3 loop spans 15 amino acids. The V gene end was trimmed by 4 bases and the J gene end by 2 bases; junction bases not matched to a gene: 5.

The rearrangement uses TRBV19 and TRBJ1-5, with D unresolved. The CDR3 runs 12 residues. Germline V gives CDR1 LNHDA, CDR2 SQIVND (reference sequence). V gave up 6 bases and J gave up 4 bases, with 7 bases separating them. The CDR3 coding sequence is TGTGCCAGTAGGAGTTTAAATCAGCCCCAGCATTTT. Translation gives CASRSLNQPQHF.

The V and J genes are TRBV19 and TRBJ2-3; 9 positions agree with TRBD1. The ends lost 6 bases at V and 1 base at J; junction bases unmatched: 2. Germline V gives CDR1 LNHDA, CDR2 SQIVND (reference sequence). There are 14 residues in the CDR3. CDR3 sequence: CASRGDRGTDTQYF. CDR3 DNA sequence: TGTGCCAGTAGAGGGGACAGGGGCACAGATACGCAGTATTTT.

The chain is built from TRBV7-8 and TRBJ1-4; D call uncertain. The germline V and J ends were trimmed by 2 bases and 10 bases, with 17 bases remaining between them. This CDR3 comprises 15 residues. Germline CDR1 reads SGHVS; CDR2 reads FQNEAQ. CDR3 region: CASSLSADGRGKLFF. CDR3 DNA sequence: TGTGCCAGCAGCTTAAGCGCCGACGGCCGGGGAAAACTGTTTTTT.

This sequence joins TRBV4-2 and TRBJ2-7, with 8 nucleotides matching TRBD1. V trimming: 1 base; J trimming: 2 bases; junction bases outside the gene matches: 1. Germline CDR1 and CDR2: LGHNA and YNFKEQ. This CDR3 has 14 residues. DNA of the CDR3: TGTGCCAGCAGCCAAGTACAGGGGGCCTACGAGCAGTACTTC. As protein: CASSQVQGAYEQYF.

This chain connects TRBV12-3 or TRBV12-4 to TRBJ2-1; tentatively, D is TRBD2 (5 bases). V lost 5 bases and J lost 4, with 6 bases in between. The CDR3 has 12 amino acids. The CDR3 loop is CASSGLYNEQFF. The CDR3 DNA sequence: TGTGCCAGCAGTGGACTGTACAATGAGCAGTTCTTC.

CDR3 loop: CASSLEGAGELFF. The CDR3 region has the DNA TGTGCCAGCAGCCTAGAGGGGGCCGGGGAGCTGTTTTTT. The V call is TRBV27, the J call TRBJ2-2; D is possibly TRBD1 (6 bases). The length of the CDR3 is 13 residues. Germline loops: CDR1 MNHEY, CDR2 SMNVEV (reference sequence). Trimming left V 6 bases short and J 6 bases short, with 11 bases between.

J is TRBJ2-7 and V is TRBV10-3, with D perhaps TRBD1 (5 bases). Trimming removed 7 bases at V and 2 bases at J, with 12 bases between. This CDR3 contains 13 residues. Germline lookup yields CDR1 ENHRY and CDR2 SYGVKD. CDR3 DNA sequence: TGTGCCATCAAGACAGATAAGACCTACGAGCAGTACTTC. Translation gives CAIKTDKTYEQYF.

This chain links TRBV5-4 with TRBJ1-3; 7 positions match TRBD1. V was clipped by 4 bases and J by 0 bases; unmatched bases: 10. Per the germline V gene, CDR1 is SGHNT and CDR2 is YYREEE (reference sequence). This CDR3 has 17 residues. This chain's CDR3 is CASSTPIPGGSGNTIYF. CDR3 DNA: TGTGCCAGCAGCACGCCTATTCCAGGGGGCTCTGGAAACACCATATATTTT.

The count of this clone is one. The chain has TRBV6-5 and TRBJ2-4; 7 bases map to TRBD1. With 1 base clipped from V and 1 base from J, the junction kept 4 bases outside the gene matches. The CDR3 extends over 16 amino acids. The V gene's germline CDR1 is MNHEY and CDR2 SVGAGI. This CDR3 reads CASSYLTGVAKNIQYF. DNA of the CDR3: TGTGCCAGCAGTTACTTAACAGGGGTGGCCAAAAACATTCAGTACTTC.

This clone was seen only a few times. This sequence joins TRBV6-5 and TRBJ1-1, with 11 positions matching TRBD1. The CDR3 length is 15 residues. In germline, CDR1 is MNHEY, CDR2 SVGAGI. Trimming took 7 bases from V and 0 from J; bases not matched to a gene: 4. The CDR3 sequence is CASTGTGGMNTEAFF. CDR3 DNA: TGTGCCAGCACTGGGACAGGGGGGATGAACACTGAAGCTTTCTTT.

The chain recombines TRBV9 with TRBJ2-7; maybe TRBD2 (6 bases). Trimming removed 1 base at V and 5 bases at J, with 10 bases between. The CDR3 consists of 13 residues. Germline-derived CDR1 and CDR2 are SGDLS and YYNGEE. In DNA, the CDR3 is TGTGCCAGCAGCGTATTGACTAGGGACGAGCAGTACTTC. As protein: CASSVLTRDEQYF.

The chain uses TRBV19 and TRBJ2-1, with D possibly TRBD2 on 7 matching bases. Trimming pared 10 bases from V and 7 bases from J, leaving 14 bases between. Germline CDR1 reads LNHDA; CDR2 reads SQIVND (reference sequence). The CDR3 runs to 12 residues. CDR3 sequence (DNA): TGTGCCACCTCGGGGGGCCGTAATGAGCAGTTCTTC. Its protein is CATSGGRNEQFF. The variable domain in full, completed from reference TRBV19 and TRBJ2-1, reads DGGITQSPKYLFRKEGQNVTLSCEQNLNHDAMYWYRQDPGQGLRLIYYSQIVNDFQKGDIAEGYSVSREKKESFPLTVTSAQKNPTAFYLCATSGGRNEQFFGPGTRLTVL.

V gene TRBV4-2 combines with J gene TRBJ2-3; 8 nucleotides align to TRBD2. Germline CDR1 and CDR2: LGHNA and YNFKEQ. This CDR3 comprises 16 residues. V shed 4 bases, J shed 0 bases, and the junction held 6 bases outside the gene matches. CDR3 sequence (DNA): TGTGCCAGCAGCCTTAAGGGACTAGAAAGCACAGATACGCAGTATTTT. It yields the protein CASSLKGLESTDTQYF.

The CDR3 loop is CATYGSGSNEKLFF. CDR3 sequence (DNA): TGTGCCACCTACGGGTCCGGGAGTAATGAAAAACTGTTTTTT. The chain couples TRBV2 to TRBJ1-4; no definite D call. The CDR3 sequence is 14 residues long. V was shortened by 10 bases and J by 4 bases, with 16 bases between the two germline ends. Per germline, CDR1 SNHLY and CDR2 FYNNEI.

Here the CDR3 DNA reads TGTGCCAGCAGCCCGCGAGGGGGACAGGTGGAATTGCAGTTCTTC. Protein sequence: CASSPRGGQVELQFF. The chain joins TRBV6-6 to TRBJ2-1, with TRBD1 matching over 8 bases. Germline trimming cut 6 bases from V and 12 bases from J; bases unmatched to any gene: 16. CDR1 MNHNY and CDR2 SVGAGI come from the germline V gene (reference sequence). The CDR3 is 15 amino acids.